A selection of T cell receptor beta chains follows, all from one sample in a study of beta chain features in type 1 diabetes. Generated by immunoSEQ multiplex PCR, the TCRdb table keeps only in-frame clones and is missing some. Of 300,000 to 400,000 clones in the sample, 8.5% to 10% are singletons; the top ten hold 0.45% to 0.65%. Material for sequencing was central memory CD4+ T cells from blood. The source of these receptors is a man aged 25-45 years with type 1 diabetes. CDR3s include the opening cysteine and the closing phenylalanine or tryptophan. The D gene is left open where the match is weak. Only part of the rows carry a size: once, few, many, or a class if the clone is expanded.

clone_size	j_call	v_call	d_call	cdr3_nt	cdr3_aa
-	TRBJ2-1	TRBV7-2	-	TGTGCCAGCAGCTTAAGTCAACCTCATGAGCAGTTCTTC	CASSLSQPHEQFF
-	TRBJ2-7	TRBV7-6	-	TGTGCCAGCAGCCCGCGACAGTTAGCCTACGAGCAGTACTTC	CASSPRQLAYEQYF
few	TRBJ1-4	TRBV18	-	TGTGCCAGCTCACTACAGGACAGCAGTGAAAAACTGTTTTTT	CASSLQDSSEKLFF
-	TRBJ2-5	TRBV6-6	TRBD2	TGTGCCAGCAGTCTAACTAGCGGGATGTACTTC	CASSLTSGMYF
few	TRBJ2-5	TRBV6-1	TRBD1	TGTGCCAGCAGTCGTGGGACAGGGATAGAGACCCAGTACTTC	CASSRGTGIETQYF
few	TRBJ2-1	TRBV19	-	TGTGCCAGTAGTACACTAGCTTTCCCCTACAATGAGCAGTTCTTC	CASSTLAFPYNEQFF
-	TRBJ2-3	TRBV28	TRBD1	TGTGCCAGCACAAGACAGGGATCCACAGATACGCAGTATTTT	CASTRQGSTDTQYF
-	TRBJ1-2	TRBV7-9	-	TGTGCCAGCAGCTTAGATAACTATGGCTACACCTTC	CASSLDNYGYTF
-	TRBJ2-3	TRBV5-1	-	TGCGCCAGCAGTCTTCGGCAAGTCACAGATACGCAGTATTTT	CASSLRQVTDTQYF
-	TRBJ1-4	TRBV28	-	TGTGCCAGCAGTTCGTTTAATGAAAAACTGTTTTTT	CASSSFNEKLFF
many	TRBJ2-3	TRBV5-1	-	TGCGCCAGCAGCTTGATGGAGACAGATACGCAGTATTTT	CASSLMETDTQYF
few	TRBJ2-1	TRBV2	TRBD2	TGTGCCAGCAGCGTAGCGGGAGGGCCGTCCTACAATGAGCAGTTCTTC	CASSVAGGPSYNEQFF
-	TRBJ2-3	TRBV18	TRBD2	TGTGCCAGCTCACCCGGGGGGGGTGATACGCAGTATTTT	CASSPGGGDTQYF
-	TRBJ2-7	TRBV7-3	TRBD2	TGTGCCAGCAGCCCCGGGACTACGAATTACGAGCAGTACTTC	CASSPGTTNYEQYF
few	TRBJ2-7	TRBV4-2	-	TGTGCCAGCAGCCGAAGGGGGGGCCTAACGGATAACGCCTACGAGCAGTACTTC	CASSRRGGLTDNAYEQYF
few	TRBJ2-7	TRBV6-1	TRBD1	TGTGCCAGCCTCACGGGGACAGGGTTCTACGAGCAGTACTTC	CASLTGTGFYEQYF
few	TRBJ1-2	TRBV19	TRBD1	TGTGCCAGTAGTATAGGTCGACAGGGGGCCGGCTACACCTTC	CASSIGRQGAGYTF
-	TRBJ2-2	TRBV4-1	-	TGCGCCAGCAGCCTCCTCAAGGGCACCGGGGAGCTGTTTTTT	CASSLLKGTGELFF
few	TRBJ2-7	TRBV19	TRBD2	TGTGCCAGTAGTACCTCATCCGGGACTAGCGCGGCTTACGAGCAGTACTTC	CASSTSSGTSAAYEQYF
-	TRBJ2-6	TRBV27	-	TGTGCCAGCAGTTTAACAGCCCTCCAAAACGACGTCCTGACTTTC	CASSLTALQNDVLTF
few	TRBJ2-7	TRBV6-4	TRBD2	TGTGCCAGCAGCGGGACTAGCGGTTCCTACGAGCAGTACTTC	CASSGTSGSYEQYF
many	TRBJ2-7	TRBV7-9	-	TGTGCCAGCAGCTCTACCCCGTCCTACGAGCAGTACTTC	CASSSTPSYEQYF
few	TRBJ2-2	TRBV27	TRBD2	TGTGTTACGGGAGGGTTACACGGGGAGCTGTTTTTT	CVTGGLHGELFF
few	TRBJ2-3	TRBV10-3	TRBD1	TGTGCCATCGCGGACAGGGGATTAGCAGATACGCAGTATTTT	CAIADRGLADTQYF
-	TRBJ1-3	TRBV5-1	-	TGCGCCAGCAGCTTGGGAAGAGCTTCTGGAAACACCATATATTTT	CASSLGRASGNTIYF
few	TRBJ2-1	TRBV9	-	TGTGCCAGCAGCTTTAGCGGTACCCCCTACAATGAGCAGTTCTTC	CASSFSGTPYNEQFF
few	TRBJ1-2	TRBV6-6	TRBD1	TGTGCCAGCAGTCCCGGGACAGGGGCGTCTGGCTATGGCTACACCTTC	CASSPGTGASGYGYTF
-	TRBJ2-7	TRBV7-9	TRBD2	TGCGCCAGCAGCACGTCCGGGACTACCTACGAGCAGTACTTC	CASSTSGTTYEQYF
-	TRBJ2-7	TRBV5-1	TRBD1	TGCGCCAGCAGCTTGGCCAGAGACAGGGCCGACGAGCAGTACTTC	CASSLARDRADEQYF
-	TRBJ2-5	TRBV18	TRBD1	TGTGCCAGCTCACCCATAGGACAGGGGCGACAAGAGACCCAGTACTTC	CASSPIGQGRQETQYF
few	TRBJ2-6	TRBV9	TRBD2	TGTGCCAGCAGGCTCACGGGGGGGGCCGGGGCCAACGTCCTGACTTTC	CASRLTGGAGANVLTF
few	TRBJ2-1	TRBV28	TRBD2	TGTGCCAGCAGTACAACTAGCGGGGACTACAATGAGCAGTTCTTC	CASSTTSGDYNEQFF
few	TRBJ2-2	TRBV5-1	TRBD1	TGCGCCAGCAGCTCGGACAGGCCAAAGTACGGGGAGCTGTTTTTT	CASSSDRPKYGELFF
-	TRBJ1-1	TRBV11-2	-	TGTGCCAGCAACAGCAAGAACACTGAAGCTTTCTTT	CASNSKNTEAFF
-	TRBJ2-7	TRBV7-2	TRBD2	TGTGCCAGCAGCCTAAAGAGCGGGGCCTCCCACGAGCAGTACTTC	CASSLKSGASHEQYF
-	TRBJ2-7	TRBV15	-	TGTGCCACCAGCAGAGTTCTCGGAGGGGTCTACGAGCAGTACTTC	CATSRVLGGVYEQYF
-	TRBJ2-7	TRBV5-4	-	TGTGCCAGCAGCTTAGGTCTGGGAACGCAGTACTTC	CASSLGLGTQYF
-	TRBJ2-3	TRBV29-1	TRBD1	TGCAGCGTTGACGACAGGGCCGATACGCAGTATTTT	CSVDDRADTQYF
few	TRBJ2-1	TRBV6-5	-	TGTGCCAGCAGACCCCGGGGCGCCTCCTACAATGAGCAGTTCTTC	CASRPRGASYNEQFF
-	TRBJ2-3	TRBV27	TRBD2	TGTGCCAGCAGTTTATCTGGGGGAGGGACGGATACGCAGTATTTT	CASSLSGGGTDTQYF
-	TRBJ1-5	TRBV6-6	TRBD1	TGTGCCAGCAGCCCTGAGGGGGCAGACCAGCCCCAGCATTTT	CASSPEGADQPQHF
-	TRBJ1-2	TRBV4-3	-	TGCGCCAGCACGCGGGCCGAGACACTTGGCTATGGCTACACCTTC	CASTRAETLGYGYTF
-	TRBJ1-5	TRBV19	TRBD1	TGTGCCAGTAGTATAGATCAAACAGGGGTGGCTGGCAATCAGCCCCAGCATTTT	CASSIDQTGVAGNQPQHF
-	TRBJ2-3	TRBV6-5	TRBD2	TGTGCCAGCAGTTACCCCCGGGGGGTAGGCACAGATACGCAGTATTTT	CASSYPRGVGTDTQYF
few	TRBJ2-1	TRBV28	TRBD2	TGTGCCAGCGTCCCCGGGAGCGCGGGAGGGGTCAATGAGCAGTTCTTC	CASVPGSAGGVNEQFF
many	TRBJ2-1	TRBV18	-	TGTGCCAGCTTCCCAGACAGCTCGTCCAATGAGCAGTTCTTC	CASFPDSSSNEQFF
few	TRBJ1-3	TRBV4-3	TRBD1	TGCGCCAGCAGCCCTAGACAGGGAACTGGAAACACCATATATTTT	CASSPRQGTGNTIYF
few	TRBJ2-7	TRBV7-2	TRBD1	TGTGCCAGCAGCTCCGACAGGGCTTCAAGCGAGCAGTACTTC	CASSSDRASSEQYF
-	TRBJ2-3	TRBV6-4	-	TGTGCCAGCAGTGTCCGGGGACCAGATACGCAGTATTTT	CASSVRGPDTQYF
few	TRBJ1-1	TRBV5-1	TRBD1	TGCGCCAGCAGCCTACGGACAGGGGCGGACACTGAAGCTTTCTTT	CASSLRTGADTEAFF
few	TRBJ2-1	TRBV20-1	-	TGCAGTACTCGTTGGGACAATGAGCAGTTCTTC	CSTRWDNEQFF
-	TRBJ1-1	TRBV6-5	TRBD1	TGTGCCAGCAGTTCCAGAGACAGGGGGCCCTCGGTCTTT	CASSSRDRGPSVF
few	TRBJ1-2	TRBV25-1	-	TGTGCCAGCAGTGAAGCCGGCGAAGGGCGCTATGGCTACACCTTC	CASSEAGEGRYGYTF
few	TRBJ1-1	TRBV7-9	-	TGTGCCAGCAGCTTAGCGATTATGGGAGAAGCTTTCTTT	CASSLAIMGEAFF
-	TRBJ2-1	TRBV15	TRBD2	TGTGCCACCAGCAGATCGGCGGGAGGGAGTGCCGATGAGCAGTTCTTC	CATSRSAGGSADEQFF